This T cell receptor (beta chain) was sequenced in a study of blood T cell repertoires in COVID-19. Measured with immunoSEQ multiplex PCR; TCRdb has only the in-frame clones, and not every one. The sample has 100,000 or so clones; more than 70% are singletons. V was clipped by 4 bases and J by 1 base; unmatched bases: 11. Germline V gives CDR1 SQVTM, CDR2 ANQGSEA. The CDR3 totals 16 residues. This sequence was found in a man between 60 and 70 years old with acute or convalescent COVID-19. The specimen sequenced was peripheral blood. The chain joins TRBV29-1 to TRBJ2-5; 8 nucleotides agree with TRBD1. The CDR3 spells CSVGNVDRGAQETQYF. In DNA, the CDR3 is TGCAGCGTTGGCAACGTCGACAGGGGCGCCCAAGAGACCCAGTACTTC.